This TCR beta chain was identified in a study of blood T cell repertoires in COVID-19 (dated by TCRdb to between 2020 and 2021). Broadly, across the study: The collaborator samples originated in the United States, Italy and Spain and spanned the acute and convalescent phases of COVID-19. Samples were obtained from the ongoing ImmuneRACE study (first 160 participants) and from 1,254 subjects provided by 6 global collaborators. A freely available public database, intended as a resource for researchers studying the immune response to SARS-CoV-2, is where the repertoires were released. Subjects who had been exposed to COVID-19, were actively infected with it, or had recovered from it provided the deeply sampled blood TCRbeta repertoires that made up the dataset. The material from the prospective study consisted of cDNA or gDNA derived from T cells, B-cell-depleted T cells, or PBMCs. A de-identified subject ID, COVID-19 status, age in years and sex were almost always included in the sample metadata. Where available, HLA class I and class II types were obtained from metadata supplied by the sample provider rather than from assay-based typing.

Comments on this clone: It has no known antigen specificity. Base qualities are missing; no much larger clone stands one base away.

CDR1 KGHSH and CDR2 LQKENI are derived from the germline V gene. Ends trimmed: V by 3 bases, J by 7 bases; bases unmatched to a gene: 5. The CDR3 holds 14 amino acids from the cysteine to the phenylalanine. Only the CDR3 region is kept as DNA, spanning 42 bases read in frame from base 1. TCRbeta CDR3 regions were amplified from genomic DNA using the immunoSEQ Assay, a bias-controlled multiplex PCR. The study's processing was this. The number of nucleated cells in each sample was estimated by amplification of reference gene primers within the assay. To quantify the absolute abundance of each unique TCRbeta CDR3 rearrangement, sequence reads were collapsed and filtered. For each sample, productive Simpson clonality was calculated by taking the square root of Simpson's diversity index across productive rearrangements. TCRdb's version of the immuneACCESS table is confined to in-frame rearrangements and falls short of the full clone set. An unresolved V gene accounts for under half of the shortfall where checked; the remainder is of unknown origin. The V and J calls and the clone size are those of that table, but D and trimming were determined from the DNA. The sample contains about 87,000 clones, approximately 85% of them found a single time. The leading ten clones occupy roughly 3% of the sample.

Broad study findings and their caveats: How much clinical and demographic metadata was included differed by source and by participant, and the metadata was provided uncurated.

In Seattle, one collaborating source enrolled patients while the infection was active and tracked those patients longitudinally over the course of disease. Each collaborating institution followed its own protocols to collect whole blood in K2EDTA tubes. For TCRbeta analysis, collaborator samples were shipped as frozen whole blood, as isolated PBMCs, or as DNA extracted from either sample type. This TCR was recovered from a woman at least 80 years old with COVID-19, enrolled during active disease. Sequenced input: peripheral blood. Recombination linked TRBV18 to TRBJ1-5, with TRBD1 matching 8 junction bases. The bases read TGTGCCAGCTCACCCGACAGGGGCGGGCAGCCCCAGCATTTT. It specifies CASSPDRGGQPQHF.